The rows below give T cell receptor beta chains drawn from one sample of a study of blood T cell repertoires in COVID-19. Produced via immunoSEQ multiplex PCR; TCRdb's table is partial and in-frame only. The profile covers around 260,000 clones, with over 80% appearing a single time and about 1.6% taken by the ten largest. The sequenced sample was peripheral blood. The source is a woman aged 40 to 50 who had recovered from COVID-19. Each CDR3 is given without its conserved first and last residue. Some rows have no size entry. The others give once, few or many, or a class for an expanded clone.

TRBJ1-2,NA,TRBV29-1,SVEIWEGYT
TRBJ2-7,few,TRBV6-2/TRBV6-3,ASSWGLRDSSSYEQY
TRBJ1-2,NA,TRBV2,ASSNGGARDLAYGYT
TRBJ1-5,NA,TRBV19,ASRRVSGDGQPQH
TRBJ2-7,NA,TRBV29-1,SVRRDRAYEQY
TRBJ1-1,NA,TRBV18,ASSLGGVRNTEAF
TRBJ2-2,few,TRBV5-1,ASSWGQPNTGELF
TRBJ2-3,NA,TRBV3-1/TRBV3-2,ASSRDSSTDTQY
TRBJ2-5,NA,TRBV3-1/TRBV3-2,ASSQKEGGVTQY
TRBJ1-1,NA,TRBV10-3,AISSGQEITEAF
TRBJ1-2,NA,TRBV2,ASSEQGYGYT
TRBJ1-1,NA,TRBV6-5,ASSYSGGTNTEAF
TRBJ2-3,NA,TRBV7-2,ASSLDRDTDTQY
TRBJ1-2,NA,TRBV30,AWSGKGQPSNYGYT
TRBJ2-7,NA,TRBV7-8,ASSHRQPSEQY
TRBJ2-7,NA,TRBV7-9,ASSLVPRGLDEQY
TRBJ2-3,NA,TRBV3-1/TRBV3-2,ASSQRPLAGGTDTQY
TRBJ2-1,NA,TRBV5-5,ASSLGAGPLYNEQF
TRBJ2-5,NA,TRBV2,ASGQGETQY
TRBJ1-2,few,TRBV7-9,ASSRVTTRGNGYT
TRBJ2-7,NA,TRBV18,ASSQGHPYEQY
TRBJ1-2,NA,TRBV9,ASSVTSENYGYT
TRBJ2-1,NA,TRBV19,ASSEEEGARSYNEQF
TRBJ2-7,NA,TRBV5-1,ASSLSGTYEQY
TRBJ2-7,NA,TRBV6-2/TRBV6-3,ASSWADSYEQY
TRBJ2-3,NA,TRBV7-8,ASSLVPTVRADTQY
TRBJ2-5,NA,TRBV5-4,ASSPPVVGTPGGPQY
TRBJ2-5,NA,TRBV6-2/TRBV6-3,ASSSPDRVRLETQY
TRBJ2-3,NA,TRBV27,ASSPWERGGTDTQY
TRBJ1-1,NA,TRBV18,ASSKGRVTNTEAF
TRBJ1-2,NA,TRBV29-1,SAGQGGYGYT
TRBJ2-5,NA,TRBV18,ASSRGETQY
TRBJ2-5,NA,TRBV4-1,ASSQAFSYQETQY
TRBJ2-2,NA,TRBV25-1,ASSDRATGELF
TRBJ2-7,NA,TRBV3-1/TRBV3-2,ASSQEFQEQY
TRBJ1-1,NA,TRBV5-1,ASSPLPGGPEAF
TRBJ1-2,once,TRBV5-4,ASSLQGADGYT
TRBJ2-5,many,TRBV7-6,ASSLGIRPGTTYQETQY
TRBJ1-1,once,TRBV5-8,ASSRQQLYTEAF